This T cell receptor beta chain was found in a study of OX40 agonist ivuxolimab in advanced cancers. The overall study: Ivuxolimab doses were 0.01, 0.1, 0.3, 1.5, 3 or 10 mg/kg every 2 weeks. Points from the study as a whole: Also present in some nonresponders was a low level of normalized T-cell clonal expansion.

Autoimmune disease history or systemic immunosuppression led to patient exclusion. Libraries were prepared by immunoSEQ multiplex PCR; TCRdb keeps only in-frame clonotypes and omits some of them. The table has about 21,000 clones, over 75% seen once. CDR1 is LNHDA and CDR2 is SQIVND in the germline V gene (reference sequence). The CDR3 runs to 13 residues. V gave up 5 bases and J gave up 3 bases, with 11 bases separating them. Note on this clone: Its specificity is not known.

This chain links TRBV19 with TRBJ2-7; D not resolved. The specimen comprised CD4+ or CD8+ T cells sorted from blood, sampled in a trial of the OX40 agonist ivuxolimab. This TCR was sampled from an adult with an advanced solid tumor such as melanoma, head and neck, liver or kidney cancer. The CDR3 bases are TGTGCCAGTAGTCCCGCCATTGGCTACGAGCAGTACTTC. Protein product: CASSPAIGYEQYF.